Each of the 14 T cell receptor beta chains below was sequenced from the same sample in a study of post-analysis software for immune sequencing data. Unique-molecular-identifier-tagged TCR beta cDNA libraries were used. Using its own MiXCR run on the PCR reads, TCRdb lists one record per CDR3 protein. The data contain roughly 570,000 distinct CDR3 sequences, around a third of them seen just once; the ten biggest clones take up roughly 6%. No antigen has been assigned to these receptors. Study-level points and caveats: Patients showed TRBV5-6, TRBV5-1 and TRBV20-1 among roughly 5 TRBV segments more frequent than in controls.

The sequenced material came from blood. These receptors all stem from a girl between 2 and 17 years old with multiple sclerosis.

The chain links TRBV29-1 to TRBJ2-3, with 8 bases lining up with TRBD1. V gave up 8 bases and J gave up 5 bases; unmatched junction bases: 12. Germline V lookup: CDR1 SQVTM, CDR2 ANQGSEA. This CDR3 comprises 14 residues. This CDR3 is CSQARDRLGDTQYF. In nucleotides, the CDR3 is TGCAGCCAGGCGAGGGACAGGCTTGGAGATACGCAGTATTTT.

In its sample, this clonotype was seen a few times. This chain links TRBV12-3 or TRBV12-4 with TRBJ2-5; D is perhaps TRBD1 (5 bases). The CDR3 contains 13 residues. V was cut by 1 base and J by 4 bases, with 7 bases left in between. The CDR3 sequence: CASSLEGVETQYF. CDR3 coding DNA: TGTGCCAGCAGTTTAGAAGGGGTAGAGACCCAGTACTTC.

With respect to this clonotype: One base away lies a much larger clone, so this may be a sequencing read error. The chain employs TRBV7-8 and TRBJ2-7; tentatively, D is TRBD1 (5 bases). The J call may be mistaken, given a closer DNA end match to TRBJ2-5. The germline V gene has CDR1 SGHVS and CDR2 FQNEAQ. The CDR3 contains 12 residues. Written as DNA, the CDR3 is TGTGCCAGCAGCCCCTGTGACAGGACCCAGTACTTC. It yields the protein CASSPCDRTQYF.

The genes are TRBV9 and TRBJ2-7, with D perhaps matching TRBD2 (6 bases). V was trimmed by 0 bases and J by 0 bases, leaving 13 bases between them. The germline gives CDR1 SGDLS, CDR2 YYNGEE. The CDR3 is 16 residues long. CDR3 amino acids: CASSVGSGPSSYEQYF. DNA of the CDR3: TGTGCCAGCAGCGTAGGGAGCGGGCCCAGCTCCTACGAGCAGTACTTC.

The chain has TRBV7-2 and TRBJ1-6; 7 positions agree with TRBD1. The CDR3 is made up of 17 amino acids. Per germline, CDR1 SGHTA and CDR2 FQGNSA. The V segment lost 5 bases and the J segment 4 bases; nucleotides outside the gene matches: 11. CDR3 protein: CASSPRTGATYNSPLHF. The CDR3 coding sequence is TGTGCCAGCAGCCCTCGGACAGGAGCGACTTATAATTCACCCCTCCACTTT.

This clonotype was observed a handful of times. J is TRBJ1-2 and V is TRBV12-3 or TRBV12-4, with a weak D call TRBD1 (6 bases). This CDR3 contains 12 residues. Between the trimmed V and J ends, which lost 5 bases and 6 bases, there was a span of 10 bases. CDR3 sequence: CASSPGTHGYTF. Written as DNA, the CDR3 is TGTGCCAGCAGTCCAGGGACACATGGCTACACCTTC.

This clonotype was found a few times. This sequence joins TRBV7-2 and TRBJ1-6; D gene uncertain. The germline gives CDR1 SGHTA, CDR2 FQGNSA. The CDR3 runs to 14 residues. The germline V and J ends were trimmed by 2 bases and 9 bases, with 11 bases remaining between them. In DNA, the CDR3 is TGTGCCAGCAGCTTAAAAGGGTTAGGTTCACCCCTCCACTTT. Protein product: CASSLKGLGSPLHF. Supplemented by reference TRBV7-2 and TRBJ1-6, the full variable domain reads GAGVSQSPSNKVTEKGKDVELRCDPISGHTALYWYRQSLGQGLEFLIYFQGNSAPDKSGLPSDRFSAERTGGSVSTLTIQRTQQEDSAVYLCASSLKGLGSPLHFGNGTRLTVT.

The genes are TRBV6-5 and TRBJ2-1; 8 nucleotides match TRBD1. The CDR3 totals 15 residues. Trimming cost V 5 bases and J 2 bases; bases outside gene matches: 5. In germline, CDR1 is MNHEY, CDR2 SVGAGI. The CDR3 nucleotides read TGTGCCAGCAGTAAGGACAGGGCGACCTACAATGAGCAGTTCTTC. It translates to CASSKDRATYNEQFF.

The gene calls are TRBV5-5 and TRBJ2-3, with D possibly TRBD2 on 5 matching bases. Germline V gives CDR1 SGHKS, CDR2 YYEKEE (reference sequence). V gave up 4 bases and J gave up 5 bases, with 14 bases separating them. The CDR3 covers 14 residues. Here the CDR3 DNA reads TGTGCCAGCAGCCCCTTTCCGGCGGGAGATACGCAGTATTTT. Translation gives CASSPFPAGDTQYF.

The chain combines TRBV3-1 with TRBJ1-2; D gene uncertain. The CDR3 totals 13 residues. The germline V gene encodes CDR1 LGHDT and CDR2 YNNKEL (reference sequence). V was trimmed by 4 bases and J by 7 bases, leaving 13 bases between them. The CDR3 DNA reads TGTGCCAGCAGCCCCAAAACCTGGGGTGGCTACACCTTC. This translates into CASSPKTWGGYTF. The variable domain in full, completed from reference TRBV3-1 and TRBJ1-2, reads DTAVSQTPKYLVTQMGNDKSIKCEQNLGHDTMYWYKQDSKKFLKIMFSYNNKELIINETVPNRFSPKSPDKAHLNLHINSLELGDSAVYFCASSPKTWGGYTFGSGTRLTVV.

This clonotype has only a few counts. The chain is built from TRBV6-6 and TRBJ1-1; no firm D call. CDR1 is MNHNY, CDR2 SVGAGI, per germline (reference sequence). Trimming shortened V by 0 bases and J by 8 bases, and 13 bases separated the two germline ends. The CDR3 contains 14 residues. CDR3 residues: CASSYSFQRIEAFF. Here the CDR3 DNA reads TGTGCCAGCAGTTACTCGTTCCAACGGATAGAAGCTTTCTTT.

On this clonotype: A much larger clone lies a single base off, so this may be a read error. The J gene is TRBJ1-5, the V gene TRBV27; D is perhaps TRBD1 (6 bases). Trimming cost V 5 bases and J 2 bases, with 13 bases left between them. Germline CDR1 reads MNHEY; CDR2 reads SMNVEV (reference sequence). This CDR3 has 15 amino acids. In DNA form, the CDR3 reads TGTGCCAGCAGTAATGGGACACTCGGCAATCAGCCCCAGCATTTT. The encoded protein is CASSNGTLGNQPQHF.

This clonotype was counted between two and nine times. The V gene is TRBV6-5, the J gene TRBJ2-4; the D gene is possibly TRBD1 (6 bases). With 0 bases removed from V and 7 bases from J, the gap between germline ends came to 16 bases. This CDR3 region has 16 residues. Germline values: CDR1 MNHEY, CDR2 SVGAGI. The CDR3 nucleotides are TGTGCCAGCAGTTACTCAGGGCGGGCCCAGGGGAACATTCAGTACTTC. Its protein product is CASSYSGRAQGNIQYF.

The rearrangement uses TRBV25-1 and TRBJ2-2; 13 bases are shared with TRBD2. Trimming removed 7 bases from V and 1 base from J; junction bases left unmatched: 6. From germline, CDR1 is MGHDK and CDR2 SYGVNS. The CDR3 covers 17 residues. The CDR3 sequence is CASIGLAGAENTGELFF. The CDR3 DNA sequence: TGTGCCAGCATTGGACTAGCGGGGGCCGAGAACACCGGGGAGCTGTTTTTT.